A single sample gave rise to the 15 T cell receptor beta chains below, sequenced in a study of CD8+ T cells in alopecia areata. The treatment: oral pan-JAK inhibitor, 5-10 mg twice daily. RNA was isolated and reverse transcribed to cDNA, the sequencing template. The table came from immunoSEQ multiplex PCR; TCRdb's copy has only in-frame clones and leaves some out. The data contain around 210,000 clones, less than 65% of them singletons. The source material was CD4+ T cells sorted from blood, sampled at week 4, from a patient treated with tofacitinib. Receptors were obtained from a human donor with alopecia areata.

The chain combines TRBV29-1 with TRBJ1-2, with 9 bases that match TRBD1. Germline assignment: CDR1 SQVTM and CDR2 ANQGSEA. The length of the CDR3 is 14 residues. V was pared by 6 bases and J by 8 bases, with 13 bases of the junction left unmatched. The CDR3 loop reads CSVGLQGAQGGYTF. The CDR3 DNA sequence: TGCAGCGTGGGGCTACAGGGGGCCCAAGGCGGCTACACCTTC.

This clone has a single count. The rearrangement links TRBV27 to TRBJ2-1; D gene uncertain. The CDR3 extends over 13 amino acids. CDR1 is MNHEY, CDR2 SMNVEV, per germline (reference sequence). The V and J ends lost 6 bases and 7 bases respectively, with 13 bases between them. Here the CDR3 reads CASSSLLGNEQFF. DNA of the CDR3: TGTGCCAGCAGCTCACTTCTGGGAAATGAGCAGTTCTTC.

The CDR3 sequence is CSAKVHTQYF. The CDR3 nucleotides read TGCAGTGCTAAAGTACATACGCAGTATTTT. The J gene is TRBJ2-3, the V gene TRBV20-1; no clear D. V was shortened by 4 bases and J by 7 bases, with 6 bases between the two germline ends. The germline gives CDR1 DFQATT, CDR2 SNEGSKA (reference sequence). The CDR3 consists of 10 residues.

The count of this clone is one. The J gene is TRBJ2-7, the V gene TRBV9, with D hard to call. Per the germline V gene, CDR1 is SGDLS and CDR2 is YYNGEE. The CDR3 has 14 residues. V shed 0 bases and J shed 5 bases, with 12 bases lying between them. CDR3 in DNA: TGTGCCAGCAGCGTAGAGGGCAGGTTCGACGAGCAGTACTTC. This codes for CASSVEGRFDEQYF.

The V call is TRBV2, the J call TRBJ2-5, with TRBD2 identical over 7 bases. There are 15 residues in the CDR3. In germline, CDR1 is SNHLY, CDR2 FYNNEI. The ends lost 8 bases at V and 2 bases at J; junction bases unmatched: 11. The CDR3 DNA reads TGTGCCAGCTATGATCCAGCGGGACCACAAGAGACCCAGTACTTC. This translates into CASYDPAGPQETQYF.

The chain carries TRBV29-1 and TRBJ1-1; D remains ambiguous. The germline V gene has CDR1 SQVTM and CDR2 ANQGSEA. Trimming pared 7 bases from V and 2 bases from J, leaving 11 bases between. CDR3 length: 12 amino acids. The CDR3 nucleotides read TGCAGCGGAAAAGGGAGAAACACTGAAGCTTTCTTT. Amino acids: CSGKGRNTEAFF.

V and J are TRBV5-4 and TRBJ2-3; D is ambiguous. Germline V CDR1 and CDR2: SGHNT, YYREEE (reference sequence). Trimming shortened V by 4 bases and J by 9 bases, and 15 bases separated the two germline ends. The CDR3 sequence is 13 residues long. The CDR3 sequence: CASSEDMPGTQYF. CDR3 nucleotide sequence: TGTGCCAGCAGCGAAGATATGCCAGGCACGCAGTATTTT.

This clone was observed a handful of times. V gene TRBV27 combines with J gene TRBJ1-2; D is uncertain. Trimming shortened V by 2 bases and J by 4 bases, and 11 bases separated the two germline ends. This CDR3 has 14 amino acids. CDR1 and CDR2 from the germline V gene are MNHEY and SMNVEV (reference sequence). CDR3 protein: CASSLVGNLYGYTF. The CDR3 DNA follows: TGTGCCAGCAGTTTAGTAGGGAACCTCTATGGCTACACCTTC.

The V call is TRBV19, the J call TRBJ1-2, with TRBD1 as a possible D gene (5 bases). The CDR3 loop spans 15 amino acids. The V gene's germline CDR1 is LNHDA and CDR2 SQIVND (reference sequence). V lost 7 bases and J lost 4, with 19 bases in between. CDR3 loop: CASTPQGGVSYGYTF. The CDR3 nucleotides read TGTGCCAGTACCCCCCAGGGAGGAGTCAGCTATGGCTACACCTTC.

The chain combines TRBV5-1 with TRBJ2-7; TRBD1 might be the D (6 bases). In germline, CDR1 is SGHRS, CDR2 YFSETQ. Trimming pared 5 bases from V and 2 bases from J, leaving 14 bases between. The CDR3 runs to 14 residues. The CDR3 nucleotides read TGCGCCAGCAGATTTAGGACAGCAACCTACGAGCAGTACTTC. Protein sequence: CASRFRTATYEQYF.

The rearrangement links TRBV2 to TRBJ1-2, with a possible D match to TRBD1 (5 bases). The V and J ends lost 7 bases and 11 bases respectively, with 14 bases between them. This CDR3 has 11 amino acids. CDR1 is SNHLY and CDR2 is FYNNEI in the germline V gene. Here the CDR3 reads CASTPGHEYTF. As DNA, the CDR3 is TGTGCCAGCACCCCAGGGCATGAATACACCTTC. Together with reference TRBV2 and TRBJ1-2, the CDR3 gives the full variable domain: EPEVTQTPSHQVTQMGQEVILRCVPISNHLYFYWYRQILGQKVEFLVSFYNNEISEKSEIFDDQFSVERPDGSNFTLKIRSTKLEDSAMYFCASTPGHEYTFGSGTRLTVV.

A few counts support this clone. CDR3 loop: CASSLGGGRSYEQYF. The CDR3 nucleotides read TGTGCCAGCAGCTTAGGCGGGGGCCGCTCCTACGAGCAGTACTTC. V is TRBV11-2 and J is TRBJ2-7; D possibly corresponds to TRBD2 (7 bases). Between the trimmed V and J ends, which lost 1 base and 0 bases, there was a span of 10 bases. This CDR3 has 15 residues. Germline CDR1 SGHAT, CDR2 FQNNGV.

In nucleotides, the CDR3 is TGTGCCAGCAGCTTATGGGGTGTGAAGGCTGGTGGGGCCAACGTCCTGACTTTC. Its protein product is CASSLWGVKAGGANVLTF. The V call is TRBV7-9, the J call TRBJ2-6; D is unclear. V gave up 2 bases and J gave up 3 bases, with 17 bases separating them. Germline CDR1 reads SEHNR; CDR2 reads FQNEAQ (reference sequence). The CDR3 is made up of 18 amino acids.

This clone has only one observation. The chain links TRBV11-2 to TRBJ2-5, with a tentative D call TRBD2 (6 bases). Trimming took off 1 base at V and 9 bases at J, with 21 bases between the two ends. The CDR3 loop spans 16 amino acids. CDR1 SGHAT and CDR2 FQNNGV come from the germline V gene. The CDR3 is CASSLVSPSPGVAQYF. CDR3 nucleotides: TGTGCCAGCAGCTTAGTTTCGCCTAGCCCGGGGGTGGCCCAGTACTTC.

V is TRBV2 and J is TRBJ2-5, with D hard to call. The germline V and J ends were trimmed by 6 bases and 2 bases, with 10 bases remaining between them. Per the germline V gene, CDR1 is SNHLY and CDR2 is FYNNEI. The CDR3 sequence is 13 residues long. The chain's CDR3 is CASSRAPQETQYF. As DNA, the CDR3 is TGTGCCAGCAGCCGCGCGCCTCAAGAGACCCAGTACTTC.